This T cell receptor (beta chain) was sequenced in a study of blood T cell repertoires in COVID-19 (dated by TCRdb to the early 2020s). In the study overall: Samples from collaborators originated in the United States, Italy and Spain and spanned both the acute and convalescent phases of COVID-19. The prospective study material was composed of cDNA or gDNA derived from T cells, B-cell-depleted T cells, or PBMCs. The dataset comprised deeply sampled blood TCRbeta repertoires from subjects exposed to, actively infected with, or recovered from COVID-19. The repertoires were made available in a free public database intended to serve as a resource for research on the immune response to SARS-CoV-2. The samples were drawn from two sources: the first 160 participants of the ongoing ImmuneRACE study, and 1,000 to 1,500 subjects contributed by 6 global collaborators. Sample metadata almost always included a de-identified subject ID, COVID-19 status, age in years and sex. Where available, HLA class I and class II types were obtained from metadata supplied by the sample provider rather than from assay-based typing.

A second Seattle source provided samples from volunteer blood donors who had recovered from COVID-19. Each collaborating institution followed its own protocols to collect whole blood in K2EDTA tubes. For TCRbeta analysis, collaborators shipped samples as frozen whole blood, isolated PBMCs, or DNA extracted from either of those sample types. Results the study describes overall, beyond this receptor: How much clinical and demographic metadata was included differed by source and by participant, and the metadata was provided uncurated.

The CDR3 covers 13 residues, taking in both the cysteine and the phenylalanine. Only the CDR3 portion is preserved as DNA: 39 bases, with reading frame beginning at the first base. From a lookup of the germline V gene (reference sequence), CDR1 and CDR2 are LNHNV and YYDKDF. Germline trimming: 3 bases from V, 4 bases from J; junction bases outside gene matches: 1. TCRbeta CDR3 regions were amplified from genomic DNA by means of the immunoSEQ Assay, a bias-controlled multiplex PCR. As for how the authors treated the data: Within the assay, amplification of reference gene primers was used to estimate how many nucleated cells each sample contained. Sequence reads were collapsed and filtered to measure the absolute abundance of every unique TCRbeta CDR3 rearrangement. For each sample, productive Simpson clonality was calculated as the square root of Simpson's diversity index over productive rearrangements. This immuneACCESS table, as held by TCRdb, lists in-frame sequences with V and J called but not all clones. Of the missing ones, under half trace to an unresolved V gene in checked studies; the others have no known cause. That table supplies the V and J calls and clone size; D and trimming were determined from the DNA. The sample profile shows 200,000 to 300,000 clones; approximately 83% of them were found once. Together, the top ten hold more than 2.5% of the sample.

As concerns this clone: The target of this receptor is not known. Per-base qualities were not stored, and no clone one base away is much larger.

Sequencing was performed on peripheral blood. The rearrangement combines TRBV15 with TRBJ2-7, with 9 central nucleotides matching TRBD1. This TCR came from a woman aged 30 to 39 who had recovered from COVID-19. The DNA sequence reads TGTGCCACCAGCAGGGACAGGGGTTACGAGCAGTACTTC. The translation is CATSRDRGYEQYF.